The sequence of this T cell receptor beta chain was determined in a study of T cell changes during pregnancy in multiple sclerosis. This CDR3 contains 14 residues. Germline CDR1 is MNHNS and CDR2 is SASEGT. Some clones are missing from TCRdb's copy, which holds only in-frame ones; the method was immunoSEQ multiplex PCR. The profile shows 57,000 or so clones, approximately 91% of them singletons. As to this clone: The junction shows a germline mismatch at one end, possibly a read error.

Sequencing was performed on peripheral blood, taken in the second trimester of pregnancy. The origin of this receptor is a female donor with multiple sclerosis, enrolled in a pregnancy study. J is TRBJ2-3 and V is TRBV6-1, with 10 bases identical to TRBD1. This CDR3 is CASRDRGRGDTQYF. The CDR3 nucleotides read TGTGCCAGCCGTGACAGGGGGCGGGGAGATACGCAGTATTTT.